This T cell receptor (beta chain) was sequenced during a study of shared clonotypes between healthy human individuals. Study overall: Each donor's CD4 naive and CD4 memory cells filled three plates apiece, CD8 naive two, and CD8 memory one.

CDR1 and CDR2 from the germline V gene are KGHSH and LQKENI. V dropped 2 bases and J dropped 3 bases, with 11 bases sitting between them. This CDR3 has 14 amino acids. Subsets obtained from CD4+ cells comprised CD45RA+ naive and CD45RA-negative memory cells. Each PCR replicate from the sorted subsets contained around 0.2 ug DNA, which is about 30,000 T cell genomes. Using immunoSEQ multiplex PCR, the repertoire was profiled, and TCRdb retains in-frame clones only, with some absent. The profile shows a few million clones, 95% of them singletons. The sample holds one count of this clone. This TCR came from a man younger than 30 in good health. Material for sequencing was naive CD4+ T cells sorted from blood. Subset reported: CD45RA+ positively selected. The gene calls are TRBV18 and TRBJ2-7; no reliable D call. CDR3 amino acids: CASSPERRVYEQYF. CDR3 in DNA: TGTGCCAGCTCACCAGAAAGACGGGTCTACGAGCAGTACTTC.